These 7 T cell receptor beta chains were all obtained from the same sample, sequenced in a study of tissue T cells after allogeneic stem cell transplantation. Sequencing was performed with immunoSEQ multiplex PCR; in TCRdb, only in-frame clones are kept and a portion is missing. The sample carries about 26,000 clones, about 90% recorded once. The sequencing here drew on blood, taken before transplantation. The receptors derive from a male donor at least 60 years old who later had graft-versus-host disease after an allogeneic stem cell transplant.

This chain uses TRBV5-4 with TRBJ2-3; 7 bases map to TRBD2. J was trimmed by 1 base and V by 0 bases; bases with no gene match: 2. The CDR3 spans 15 residues. Per germline, CDR1 SGHNT and CDR2 YYREEE (reference sequence). Written as DNA, the CDR3 is TGTGCCAGCAGCTTGGCGGGAGGAGGCACAGATACGCAGTATTTT. Protein sequence: CASSLAGGGTDTQYF.

V gene TRBV7-9 combines with J gene TRBJ2-6; D might be TRBD2 (5 bases). V was trimmed by 10 bases and J by 0 bases, leaving 16 bases between them. Germline CDR1 reads SEHNR; CDR2 reads FQNEAQ (reference sequence). This CDR3 is built from 16 residues. The CDR3 DNA sequence: TGTGCCACAGACCGGGATAAGTCCTCTGGGGCCAACGTCCTGACTTTC. This translates into CATDRDKSSGANVLTF.

The chain recombines TRBV7-8 with TRBJ2-3; no clear D gene. The V gene's germline CDR1 is SGHVS and CDR2 FQNEAQ. The germline V and J ends were trimmed by 5 bases and 3 bases, with 15 bases remaining between them. The CDR3 totals 15 residues. CDR3 bases: TGTGCCAGCAGCCCTATAGTATTGGAGACAGATACGCAGTATTTT. The encoded protein is CASSPIVLETDTQYF. Full variable domain (remainder filled in from reference TRBV7-8 and TRBJ2-3): GAGVSQSPRYKVAKRGQDVALRCDPISGHVSLFWYQQALGQGPEFLTYFQNEAQLDKSGLPSDRFFAERPEGSVSTLKIQRTQQEDSAVYLCASSPIVLETDTQYFGPGTRLTVL.

The chain recombines TRBV6-5 with TRBJ2-7; weak D call: TRBD1 (6 bases). From germline, CDR1 is MNHEY and CDR2 SVGAGI. The CDR3 extends over 13 amino acids. Trimming removed 11 bases at V and 3 bases at J, with 17 bases between. This CDR3 reads CAGGRDIYYEQYF. Here the CDR3 DNA reads TGTGCCGGCGGAAGGGACATTTACTACGAGCAGTACTTC.

J is TRBJ2-4 and V is TRBV7-9; D may be TRBD2 (6 bases). Germline V CDR1 and CDR2: SEHNR, FQNEAQ (reference sequence). The CDR3 totals 15 residues. V lost 6 bases and J lost 1, with 13 bases in between. The CDR3 DNA sequence: TGTGCCAGCAGGCCCGGGACTGGGGCCAAAAACATTCAGTACTTC. It specifies CASRPGTGAKNIQYF.

The V call is TRBV19, the J call TRBJ2-2; D is undetermined. In germline, CDR1 is LNHDA, CDR2 SQIVND (reference sequence). This CDR3 comprises 14 residues. With 3 bases removed from V and 6 bases from J, the gap between germline ends came to 11 bases. CDR3 nucleotides: TGTGCCAGTAGTATCGGCAGGCCGGCCGGGGAGCTGTTTTTT. It specifies CASSIGRPAGELFF.

The CDR3: CASSLRTGSYNEQFF. The CDR3 DNA reads TGTGCCAGCAGCTTGAGGACAGGGTCCTACAATGAGCAGTTCTTC. The chain uses TRBV5-4 and TRBJ2-1; 8 nucleotides line up with TRBD1. CDR3 size: 15 residues. The trim removed 1 base at V and 1 base at J, leaving 1 base unmatched. From germline, CDR1 is SGHNT and CDR2 YYREEE (reference sequence).